This T cell receptor beta chain was sequenced in a study of T cell repertoires in cytomegalovirus infection. The CDR3 runs to 13 residues. Germline CDR1 and CDR2: LNHDA and SQIVND (reference sequence). One entry per CDR3 protein results from TCRdb running MiXCR on the reads. The data show 450,000 to 550,000 distinct CDR3 sequences, about 44% seen once. With respect to this clonotype: The antigen is unknown. A junction end diverges from the germline sequence, so it may reflect a read error.

This rearrangement joins TRBV19 to TRBJ2-1, with D perhaps matching TRBD2 (6 bases). This specimen was cultured PBMCs, taken from culture after CMV antigen stimulation. The TCR comes from a human donor in good health (CMV status not recorded). Some clones in this sample may be carry-over from other donors' samples. In DNA form, the CDR3 reads TGTGCCAGTAGGAAAAGGGACTCCACCTCCCCTCACTTC. This sequence encodes CASRKRDSTSPHF. The whole variable domain, remainder taken from reference TRBV19 and TRBJ2-1, is DGGITQSPKYLFRKEGQNVTLSCEQNLNHDAMYWYRQDPGQGLRLIYYSQIVNDFQKGDIAEGYSVSREKKESFPLTVTSAQKNPTAFYLCASRKRDSTSPHFGPGTRLTVL.